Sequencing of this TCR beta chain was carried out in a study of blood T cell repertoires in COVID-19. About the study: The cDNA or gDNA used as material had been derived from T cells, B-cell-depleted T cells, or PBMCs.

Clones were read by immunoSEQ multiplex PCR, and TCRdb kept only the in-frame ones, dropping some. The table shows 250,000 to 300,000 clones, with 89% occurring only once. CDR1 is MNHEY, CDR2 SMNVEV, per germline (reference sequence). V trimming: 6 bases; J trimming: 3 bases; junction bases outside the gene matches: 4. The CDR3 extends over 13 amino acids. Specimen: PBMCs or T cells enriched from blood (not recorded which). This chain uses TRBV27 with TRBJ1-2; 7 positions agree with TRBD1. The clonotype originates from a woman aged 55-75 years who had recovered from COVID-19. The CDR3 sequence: CASRGTDDYGYTF. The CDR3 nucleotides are TGTGCCAGCAGGGGGACAGACGACTATGGCTACACCTTC.